The clone carrying this TCR beta chain showed up just once. Participants reported their clinical history, and cohort assignment relied on those reports. Between the trimmed V and J ends, which lost 7 bases and 0 bases, there was a span of 13 bases. The germline V gene encodes CDR1 MNHEY and CDR2 SVGAGI. This CDR3 contains 15 residues. The data originate from a study of blood T cell repertoires in COVID-19. Assay: immunoSEQ multiplex PCR; the TCRdb copy retains only in-frame clones and omits some. The table records about 330,000 clones, approximately 92% of them present only once. This clonotype was obtained from a woman aged 25-40 years who had recovered from COVID-19. The rearrangement uses TRBV6-5 and TRBJ1-3, with D tentatively TRBD1 (6 bases). Sequencing was done on a sample of PBMCs or T cells enriched from blood (not recorded which). CDR3 coding DNA: TGTGCCAGCATAGGACAGAGCTTCTCTGGAAACACCATATATTTT. Translated, it gives CASIGQSFSGNTIYF.